This T cell receptor beta chain originates from a study of response to subunit inactivated influenza vaccine. Via MiXCR, TCRdb re-called the RT-PCR reads, giving one row per CDR3 protein. This table holds under 550,000 distinct CDR3 sequences, 7.5% to 8.5% found once. This clonotype was seen only a few times. No antigen is known for it. Whole-study results and caveats: That few new T cells are recruited by each seasonal influenza vaccination was the authors' suggestion.

The CDR3 has 14 amino acids. Trimming pared 7 bases from V and 6 bases from J, leaving 16 bases between. The sample consisted of PBMCs from blood, taken less than 25 months after vaccination. This TCR derives from a man aged 45-69 years who received an inactivated influenza vaccine. The gene calls are TRBV12-3 or TRBV12-4 and TRBJ1-5; D might be TRBD1 (5 bases). The CDR3 spells CASNQGTPTQPQHF. Here the CDR3 DNA reads TGTGCCAGCAACCAAGGGACCCCAACTCAGCCCCAGCATTTT.